This is a list of T cell receptor beta chains from one sample in a study of T cells after yellow fever vaccination. Each CDR3 protein is one row after TCRdb ran MiXCR on the 5' RACE reads. The sample records 110,000 or so distinct CDR3 sequences, around 7.2% being singletons. The sample here was CD4+ T cells sorted from PBMCs, taken around 45 days after the first yellow fever vaccination. The receptors come from a man aged 18 to 30 who received the YFV17D yellow fever vaccine. The CDR3 runs from the conserved cysteine through the conserved F or W. A D gene is named only where the DNA matches it firmly. Clone size appears in some rows only: once, few, many, or a class for an expanded clone.

cdr3_nt	cdr3_aa	d_call	clone_size	v_call	j_call
TGCGCCACCCTCCTCGGGCTCCTTAACTATGGCTACACCTTC	CATLLGLLNYGYTF	.	.	TRBV5-1	TRBJ1-2
TGTGCCAGCAGCGGCCAGGGGCAGAACACTGAAGCTTTCTTT	CASSGQGQNTEAFF	.	few	TRBV9	TRBJ1-1
TGTGCCAGCAGTCCAGGGCGAGTGAACACTGAAGCTTTCTTT	CASSPGRVNTEAFF	.	many	TRBV12-3/TRBV12-4	TRBJ1-1
TGTGCCAGCAGTCAACAAGAGAATTCACCCCTCCACTTT	CASSQQENSPLHF	.	many	TRBV6-1	TRBJ1-6
TGCGCCAGCACGATCTCAGACACAGATACGCAGTATTTT	CASTISDTDTQYF	.	many	TRBV5-1	TRBJ2-3
TGTGCCAGCGGATGGACTTTGGGGGGCTACACCTTC	CASGWTLGGYTF	.	many	TRBV2	TRBJ1-2
TGTGCCAGCAGTCCGGGACTGACTCAAGAGACCCAGTACTTC	CASSPGLTQETQYF	.	many	TRBV12-3/TRBV12-4	TRBJ2-5
TGTGCCAGCAGTGGTATTCTTAACACCGGGGAGCTGTTTTTT	CASSGILNTGELFF	.	many	TRBV2	TRBJ2-2
TGTGCCAGCAGCTTATTAGGTAGAAACACCATATATTTT	CASSLLGRNTIYF	.	many	TRBV7-2	TRBJ1-3
TGCAGCGCCCGAAGAGAACTGTTTTTT	CSARRELFF	.	many	TRBV29-1	TRBJ1-4
TGTGCCACTACGGACAGTTACAATGAGCAGTTCTTC	CATTDSYNEQFF	.	many	TRBV10-3	TRBJ2-1
TGTGCCAGCAGTTACGTTGGACTCTCCAGCTCCTACAATGAGCAGTTCTTC	CASSYVGLSSSYNEQFF	.	many	TRBV6-5	TRBJ2-1
TGTGCCAGCAGTTTAACTCGGGGGTTGAACACTGAAGCTTTCTTT	CASSLTRGLNTEAFF	.	many	TRBV7-2	TRBJ1-1
TGTGCCACGCGGACTGGGGCCAACGTCCTGACTTTC	CATRTGANVLTF	.	many	TRBV6-5	TRBJ2-6
TGCGCCAGCAGCTCCACGACAGCCGGGGGTAGAACCCAGTACTTC	CASSSTTAGGRTQYF	.	many	TRBV4-1	TRBJ2-5
TGTGCCAGCAGAGGTGAGACTAGAGCCACAGATACGCAGTATTTT	CASRGETRATDTQYF	.	many	TRBV28	TRBJ2-3
TGCGCCACCTCAAGTACGTTGACAGGATCGGCGCGCGATACGCAGTATTTT	CATSSTLTGSARDTQYF	.	many	TRBV5-1	TRBJ2-3
TGTGCCAGCTCACCCGTCGCTGCCGGGGCAGGCGAGCAGTACTTC	CASSPVAAGAGEQYF	.	.	TRBV18	TRBJ2-7